A single sample gave rise to the 9 T cell receptor beta chains below, sequenced in a study of CD8+CD57+ T cells in acquired aplastic anemia. CDR3 and TCR beta VDJ profiling relied on genomic DNA as the template. TCRdb reanalysed the reads using MiXCR and keeps one entry per CDR3 protein. The data contain about 200,000 distinct CDR3 sequences, 65% of them singletons. CD8+CD57+ cell expansion, shown by flow cytometry, had occurred in the patients selected for sequencing. Sequencing was done on a sample of sorted CD4+, CD8+, or CD8+CD57+ T cells (not recorded which) from PBMCs. The receptors here all came from a human donor with aplastic anemia.

This clonotype was detected once. The rearrangement links TRBV14 to TRBJ2-7; D is perhaps TRBD2 (6 bases). The CDR3 extends over 16 amino acids. The ends were cut back, 1 base at V and 5 bases at J, with 18 bases in the middle. Looked up from germline, CDR1 is SGHDN and CDR2 is FVKESK. DNA for the CDR3: TGTGCCAGCAGCCAAGGGCTGGCGGGACGGGACCACGAGCAGTACTTC. Its protein is CASSQGLAGRDHEQYF.

This clonotype was picked up a small number of times. V and J are TRBV2 and TRBJ1-6; no definite D call. CDR1 and CDR2 (germline): SNHLY, FYNNEI. Deletions cut 5 bases from V and 9 bases from J, with 17 bases between. This CDR3 spans 15 amino acids. CDR3 DNA sequence: TGTGCCAGCAGTTTAGCGGGCCCGAGTATTTCACCCCTCCACTTT. It yields the protein CASSLAGPSISPLHF.

This sequence joins TRBV29-1 and TRBJ1-4; maybe TRBD1 (5 bases). Trimming stripped 6 bases from V and 8 bases from J, with 13 bases between. The germline gives CDR1 SQVTM, CDR2 ANQGSEA. The CDR3 extends over 12 amino acids. The CDR3 DNA reads as TGCAGCGTAAGGGGCTTCGGGGAAAAACTGTTTTTT. This codes for CSVRGFGEKLFF.

J is TRBJ1-2 and V is TRBV29-1; 7 bases are a match to TRBD1. V was pared by 4 bases and J by 8 bases, with 10 bases of the junction left unmatched. Germline V CDR1 and CDR2: SQVTM, ANQGSEA. The CDR3 is 13 amino acids. This CDR3 is CSVGPTGVSGYTF. CDR3 nucleotides: TGCAGCGTTGGCCCTACAGGGGTAAGCGGCTACACCTTC.

V usage is TRBV19 and J usage is TRBJ1-5; weak D call: TRBD1 (6 bases). V was trimmed by 7 bases and J by 4 bases, leaving 8 bases between them. CDR3 length: 12 amino acids. Germline assignment: CDR1 LNHDA and CDR2 SQIVND (reference sequence). The CDR3, as DNA: TGTGCCAGTAACAGGGTGAATCAGCCCCAGCATTTT. Translation gives CASNRVNQPQHF. Looking up the rest from reference TRBV19 and TRBJ1-5 gives the full variable domain: DGGITQSPKYLFRKEGQNVTLSCEQNLNHDAMYWYRQDPGQGLRLIYYSQIVNDFQKGDIAEGYSVSREKKESFPLTVTSAQKNPTAFYLCASNRVNQPQHFGDGTRLSIL.

Remarks on this clonotype: One end of the junction fails to match germline, which may point to a read error. The J gene is TRBJ1-2, the V gene TRBV5-1; 7 nucleotides match TRBD1. Looked up from germline, CDR1 is SGHRS and CDR2 is YFSETQ. The CDR3 is 13 residues long. The CDR3 reads CASSSPGGYGYTF. The CDR3 DNA follows: TGTGCCAGCAGCTCCCCAGGGGGCTATGGCTACACCTTC.

With respect to this clonotype: Just one base apart from a much larger clone, this may be a read error. The rearrangement joins TRBV5-1 to TRBJ2-2, with D possibly matching TRBD1 (5 bases). The CDR3 totals 16 residues. The germline CDR1 and CDR2 sequences are SGHRS and YFSETQ. In nucleotides, the CDR3 is TGTGCCAGCAGCTTGGCTGGGGCACATCTCACCGGGGAGCTGTTTTTT. Amino acid sequence: CASSLAGAHLTGELFF.

Note on this clonotype: The junction departs from germline at one end; a sequencing error may be responsible. The chain couples TRBV12-3 or TRBV12-4 to TRBJ1-2; D not certain. This CDR3 spans 13 amino acids. CDR3 nucleotide sequence: TGTGCCATCAGTGAGAAAGAATTGGACGGCTACACCTTC. It encodes CAISEKELDGYTF.

The chain joins TRBV7-2 to TRBJ2-5; D gene uncertain. The CDR3 totals 13 residues. CDR1 is SGHTA, CDR2 FQGNSA, per germline. Trimming took 4 bases from V and 5 from J, leaving 11 bases between them. The CDR3 loop is CASSSPAQETQYF. CDR3 sequence (DNA): TGTGCCAGCAGCTCCCCTGCACAGGAGACCCAGTACTTC.